This T cell receptor beta chain comes out of a study of post-analysis software for immune sequencing data. Findings of the study overall: Controls significantly exceeded multiple sclerosis patients in normalized Chao1 diversity.

The authors incorporated unique molecular identifiers into the TCR beta cDNA libraries. Each batch of about 0.9 to 10 million T cells produced roughly 0.5 million cDNA molecules. TCRdb used MiXCR to reprocess the PCR reads, holding one entry per CDR3 protein. This sample yields about 540,000 distinct CDR3 sequences, of which 34% are seen a single time; about 5.6% belongs to the top ten. This clonotype has just a few counts. Antigen specificity is unknown. This clonotype was obtained from a girl aged 2-17 years with multiple sclerosis. The sequenced material came from blood.

The DNA of the CDR3 is TGCGCCAGCAGCCAAGGTAGCGGGGGAAGCGGCACAGATACGCAGTATTTT. Amino acids: CASSQGSGGSGTDTQYF. J is TRBJ2-3 and V is TRBV4-1; 9 bases line up with TRBD2. The junction had 6 bases not matched to a gene; V was cut back by 1 base and J by 1 base. Germline V CDR1 and CDR2: MGHRA, YSYEKL. The CDR3 spans 17 residues.